This TCR beta chain appears in the sequencing data of a study of cytomegalovirus exposure and HLA in healthy donors. CDR3 length: 14 residues. Trimming took 0 bases from V and 7 from J, leaving 10 bases between them. Per the germline V gene, CDR1 is SGHTS and CDR2 is YDEGEE. Clones were sequenced by immunoSEQ multiplex PCR, and TCRdb holds only the in-frame ones, with some missing. This table holds 71,000 or so clones, around 94% found once. Material for sequencing was PBMCs. The sequence was collected from a young woman in good health and CMV-seronegative. The V gene is TRBV5-8, the J gene TRBJ1-4; perhaps TRBD1 as D (5 bases). CDR3 loop: CASSLGQGGEKLFF. The CDR3 nucleotides are TGTGCCAGCAGCTTGGGGCAGGGAGGTGAAAAACTGTTTTTT.